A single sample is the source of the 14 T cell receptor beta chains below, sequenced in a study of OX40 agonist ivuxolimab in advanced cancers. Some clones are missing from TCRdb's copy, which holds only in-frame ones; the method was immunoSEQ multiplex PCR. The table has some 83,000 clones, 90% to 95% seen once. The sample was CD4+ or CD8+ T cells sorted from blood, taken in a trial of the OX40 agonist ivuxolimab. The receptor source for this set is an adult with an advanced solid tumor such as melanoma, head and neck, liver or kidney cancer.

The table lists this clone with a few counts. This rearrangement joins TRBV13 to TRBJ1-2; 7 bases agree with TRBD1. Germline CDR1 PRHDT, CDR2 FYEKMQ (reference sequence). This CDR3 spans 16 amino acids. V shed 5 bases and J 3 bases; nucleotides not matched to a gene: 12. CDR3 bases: TGTGCCAGCAGCCCCCCGACAGGGTCTCCGGACTATGGCTACACCTTC. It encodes CASSPPTGSPDYGYTF.

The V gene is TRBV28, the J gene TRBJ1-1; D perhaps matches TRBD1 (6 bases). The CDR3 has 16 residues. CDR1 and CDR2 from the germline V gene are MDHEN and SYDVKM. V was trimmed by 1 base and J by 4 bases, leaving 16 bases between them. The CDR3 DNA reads TGTGCCAGCAGTTTATTAGGACAGAGTGGGAGCACTGAAGCTTTCTTT. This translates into CASSLLGQSGSTEAFF.

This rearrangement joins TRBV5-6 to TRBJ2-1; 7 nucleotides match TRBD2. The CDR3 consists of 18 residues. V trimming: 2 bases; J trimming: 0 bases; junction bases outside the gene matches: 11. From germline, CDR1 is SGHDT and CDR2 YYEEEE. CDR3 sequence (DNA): TGTGCCAGCAGCTTATCGGTTGGCGGGAGTTACTCCTACAATGAGCAGTTCTTC. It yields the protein CASSLSVGGSYSYNEQFF. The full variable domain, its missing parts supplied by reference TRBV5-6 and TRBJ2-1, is DAGVTQSPTHLIKTRGQQVTLRCSPKSGHDTVSWYQQALGQGPQFIFQYYEEEERQRGNFPDRFSGHQFPNYSSELNVNALLLGDSALYLCASSLSVGGSYSYNEQFFGPGTRLTVL.

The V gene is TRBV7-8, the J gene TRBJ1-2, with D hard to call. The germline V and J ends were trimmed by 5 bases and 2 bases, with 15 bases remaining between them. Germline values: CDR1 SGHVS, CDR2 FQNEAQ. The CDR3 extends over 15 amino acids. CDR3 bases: TGTGCCAGCAGCCCTACGAGCCGCGGGAACTATGGCTACACCTTC. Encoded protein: CASSPTSRGNYGYTF.

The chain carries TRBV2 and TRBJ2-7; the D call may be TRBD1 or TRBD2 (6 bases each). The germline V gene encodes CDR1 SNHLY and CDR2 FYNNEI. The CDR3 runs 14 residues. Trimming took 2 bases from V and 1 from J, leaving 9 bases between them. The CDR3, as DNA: TGTGCCAGCAGTGAATGGGGGGCTTCCTACGAGCAGTACTTC. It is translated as CASSEWGASYEQYF.

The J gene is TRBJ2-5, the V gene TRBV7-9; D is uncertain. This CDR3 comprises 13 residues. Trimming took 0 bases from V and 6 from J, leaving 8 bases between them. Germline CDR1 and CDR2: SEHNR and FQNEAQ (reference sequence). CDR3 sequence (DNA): TGTGCCAGCAGCTTAGCGGCCATGAAGACCCAGTACTTC. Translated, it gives CASSLAAMKTQYF.

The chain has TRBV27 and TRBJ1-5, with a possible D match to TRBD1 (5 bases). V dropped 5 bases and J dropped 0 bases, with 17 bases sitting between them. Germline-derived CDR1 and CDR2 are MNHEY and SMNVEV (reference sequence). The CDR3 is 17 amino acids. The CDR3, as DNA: TGTGCCAGCAGTCCCATGACAGCCCCCTATAGCAATCAGCCCCAGCATTTT. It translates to CASSPMTAPYSNQPQHF.

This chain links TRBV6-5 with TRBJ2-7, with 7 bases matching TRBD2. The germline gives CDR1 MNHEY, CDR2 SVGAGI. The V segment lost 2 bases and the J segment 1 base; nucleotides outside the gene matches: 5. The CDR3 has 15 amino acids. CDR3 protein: CASSYGASGSYEQYF. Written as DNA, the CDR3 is TGTGCCAGCAGTTACGGGGCTAGCGGTTCCTACGAGCAGTACTTC.

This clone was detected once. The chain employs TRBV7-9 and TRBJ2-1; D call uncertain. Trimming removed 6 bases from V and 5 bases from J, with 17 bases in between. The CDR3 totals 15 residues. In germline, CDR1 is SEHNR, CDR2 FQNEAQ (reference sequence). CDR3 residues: CASSLLTGGHNEQFF. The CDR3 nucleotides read TGTGCCAGCAGTTTGCTTACCGGCGGCCACAATGAGCAGTTCTTC.

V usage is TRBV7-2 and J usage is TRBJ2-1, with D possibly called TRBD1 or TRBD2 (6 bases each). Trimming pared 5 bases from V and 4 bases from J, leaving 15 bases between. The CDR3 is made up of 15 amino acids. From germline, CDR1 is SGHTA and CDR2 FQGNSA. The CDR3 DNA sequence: TGTGCCAGCAGCCCGAGGGGGGACACGTACAATGAGCAGTTCTTC. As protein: CASSPRGDTYNEQFF.

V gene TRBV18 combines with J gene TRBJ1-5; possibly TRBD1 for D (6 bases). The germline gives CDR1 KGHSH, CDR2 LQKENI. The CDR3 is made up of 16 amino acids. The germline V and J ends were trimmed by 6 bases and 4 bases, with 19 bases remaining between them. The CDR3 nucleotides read TGTGCCAGCTCGTACACACAGGGAGGCACAAATCAGCCCCAGCATTTT. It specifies CASSYTQGGTNQPQHF.

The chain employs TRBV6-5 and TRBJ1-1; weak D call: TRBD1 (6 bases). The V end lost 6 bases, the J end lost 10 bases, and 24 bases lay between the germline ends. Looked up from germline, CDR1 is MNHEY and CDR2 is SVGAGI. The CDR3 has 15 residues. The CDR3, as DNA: TGTGCCAGCAGACACCCGGGGGCAGGGGCTTCTCCAGCTTTCTTT. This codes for CASRHPGAGASPAFF.

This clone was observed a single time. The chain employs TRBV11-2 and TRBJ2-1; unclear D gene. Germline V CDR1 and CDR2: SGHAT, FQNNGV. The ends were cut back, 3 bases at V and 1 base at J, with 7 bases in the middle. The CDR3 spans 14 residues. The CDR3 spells CASSFVMSYNEQFF. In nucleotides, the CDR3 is TGTGCCAGCAGCTTCGTGATGTCCTACAATGAGCAGTTCTTC.

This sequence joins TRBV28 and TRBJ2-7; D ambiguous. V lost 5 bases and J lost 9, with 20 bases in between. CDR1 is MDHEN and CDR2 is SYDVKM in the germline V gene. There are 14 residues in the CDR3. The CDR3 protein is CASSPPDGLLRQYF. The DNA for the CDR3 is TGTGCCAGCAGTCCTCCCGACGGTCTCCTACGGCAGTACTTC.